What follows describes a single TCR beta chain. Sequence at one end of the junction differs from germline and may be a read error. Using MiXCR, TCRdb re-called clones from the PCR reads. There are more than 20,000 clones in the sample; roughly 12% occur only once, and less than 25% lies in the top ten. These data originate in a study of metastatic and nonmetastatic thyroid tumors. Study in general: Repertoires from malignant and benign thyroid patients were compared across blood and tumor or nodule tissue.

This CDR3 contains 15 residues. Germline values: CDR1 MGHRA, CDR2 YSYEKL. All patients reached thyroid surgery having received no treatment beforehand. This TCR derives from a female donor with papillary thyroid cancer or a benign thyroid nodule (not recorded which). Some clones in this sample may be carry-over from other donors' samples. Source material: blood. V usage is TRBV4-1 and J usage is TRBJ2-5; possibly TRBD1 for D (5 bases). The DNA end lines up better with TRBJ2-1; the J call may be wrong. The CDR3 reads CASRYSVGPLNGQFF. CDR3 nucleotides: TGCGCCAGCAGGTATTCGGTGGGGCCCCTCAATGGGCAGTTCTTC.